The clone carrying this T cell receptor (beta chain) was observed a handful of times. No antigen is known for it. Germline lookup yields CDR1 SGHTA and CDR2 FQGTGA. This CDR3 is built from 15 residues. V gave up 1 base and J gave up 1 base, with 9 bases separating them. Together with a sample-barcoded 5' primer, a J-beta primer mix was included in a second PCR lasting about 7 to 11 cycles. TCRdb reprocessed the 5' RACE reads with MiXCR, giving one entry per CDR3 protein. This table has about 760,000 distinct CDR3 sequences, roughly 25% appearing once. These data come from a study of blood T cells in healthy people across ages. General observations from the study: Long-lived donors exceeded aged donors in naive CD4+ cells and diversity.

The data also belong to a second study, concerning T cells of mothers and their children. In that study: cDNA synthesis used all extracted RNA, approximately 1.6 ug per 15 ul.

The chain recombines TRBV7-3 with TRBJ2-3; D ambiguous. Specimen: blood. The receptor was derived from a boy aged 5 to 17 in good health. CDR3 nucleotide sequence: TGTGCCAGCAGCTTAATTCCTAGTGGCACAGATACGCAGTATTTT. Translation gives CASSLIPSGTDTQYF. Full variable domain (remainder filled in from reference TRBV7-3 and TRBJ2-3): GAGVSQTPSNKVTEKGKYVELRCDPISGHTALYWYRQSLGQGPEFLIYFQGTGAADDSGLPNDRFFAVRPEGSVSTLKIQRTERGDSAVYLCASSLIPSGTDTQYFGPGTRLTVL.